This TCR beta chain was captured by sequencing in a study of regulatory T cells in long-lasting Graves disease. Study outcomes and limitations: TRBV28 was favored in persistent disease, as were TRBJ1-2 and TRBJ2-5.

Germline V lookup: CDR1 SGHRS, CDR2 YFSETQ. The CDR3 sequence is 14 residues long. V dropped 4 bases and J dropped 3 bases, with 14 bases sitting between them. Stated time point: newly diagnosed GD, antithyroid drugs for less than 3 months. There was RNA extracted from PBMCs, and the TCR library was made from it. Notes on this clonotype: Antigen specificity is unknown.

Building of the TCR beta libraries involved iRepertoire HTBI primers and Arm-PCR of CDR3 regions. MiXCR was run by TCRdb on the multiplex PCR reads, yielding one entry per CDR3 protein. The table has approximately 560,000 distinct CDR3 sequences, 15% to 20% seen once; the top ten hold around 11%. The same sample was also used in a study of T cells in Graves' hyperthyroidism and ophthalmopathy. That study adds: Uncontrolled infections, other autoimmune diseases, pregnancy or lactation led to exclusion of patients.

Sequenced here: peripheral blood mononuclear cells (PBMCs), sampled at new diagnosis, from a patient treated with antithyroid drugs. The sequence was obtained from a man between 18 and 29 years old with Graves disease. The rearrangement links TRBV5-1 to TRBJ2-7; D may be TRBD1 (6 bases). The CDR3 DNA is TGCGCCAGCAGCCCGGACAGCCTATACTACGAGCAGTACTTC. It translates to CASSPDSLYYEQYF.